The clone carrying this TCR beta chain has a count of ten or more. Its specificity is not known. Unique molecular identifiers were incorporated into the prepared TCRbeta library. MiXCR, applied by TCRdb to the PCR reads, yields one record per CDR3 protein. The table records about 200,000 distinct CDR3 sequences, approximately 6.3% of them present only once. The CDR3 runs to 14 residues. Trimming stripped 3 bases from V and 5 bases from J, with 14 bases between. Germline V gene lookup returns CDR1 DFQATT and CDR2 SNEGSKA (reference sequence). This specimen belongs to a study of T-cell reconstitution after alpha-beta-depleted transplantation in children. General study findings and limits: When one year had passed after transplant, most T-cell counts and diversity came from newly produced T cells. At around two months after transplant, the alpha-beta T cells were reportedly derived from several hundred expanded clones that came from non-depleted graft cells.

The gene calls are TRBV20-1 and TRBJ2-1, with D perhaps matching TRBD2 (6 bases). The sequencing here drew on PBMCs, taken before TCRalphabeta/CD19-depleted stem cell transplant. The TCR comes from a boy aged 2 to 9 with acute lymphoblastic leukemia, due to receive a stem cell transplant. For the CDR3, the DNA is TGCAGTGCTAGCACGGGAGTAAGGGACAATGAGCAGTTCTTC. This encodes CSASTGVRDNEQFF.